The 16 T cell receptor beta chains listed next were all sequenced from one sample in a study of T cells after yellow fever vaccination. TCRdb re-called the 5' RACE reads with MiXCR, one entry per CDR3 protein. The sample records fewer than 350,000 distinct CDR3 sequences, approximately 4% being singletons. The starting material was PBMCs, obtained 15 days after the yellow fever booster vaccination. Receptor source: a man between 18 and 29 years old who received the YFV17D yellow fever vaccine.

This clonotype was recorded a few times. The V gene is TRBV4-1, the J gene TRBJ1-1; weak D call: TRBD1 (6 bases). The CDR3 has 16 residues. Per the germline V gene, CDR1 is MGHRA and CDR2 is YSYEKL. The ends were cut back, 1 base at V and 1 base at J, with 13 bases in the middle. The CDR3 nucleotides read TGCGCCAGCAGCCAAGTCGGGGGCTTTGAGAACACTGAAGCTTTCTTT. Its translation is CASSQVGGFENTEAFF.

The rearrangement uses TRBV12-3 or TRBV12-4 and TRBJ2-1, with TRBD1 matching over 7 bases. This CDR3 has 13 amino acids. The V segment lost 8 bases and the J segment 8 bases; nucleotides outside the gene matches: 9. The CDR3 loop reads CASGARGFHEQFF. The CDR3 nucleotides are TGTGCCAGCGGGGCCAGGGGGTTCCATGAGCAGTTCTTC.

This clonotype was counted ten times or more. The CDR3 sequence is CASTLAGTGEETQYF. The CDR3 DNA reads TGTGCCAGCACCCTAGCCGGGACAGGGGAAGAGACCCAGTACTTC. The rearrangement links TRBV7-2 to TRBJ2-5; TRBD1 agrees at 10 bases. J gave up 3 bases and V 7 bases, and 8 bases lay outside the gene matches. This CDR3 has 15 residues. In germline, CDR1 is SGHTA, CDR2 FQGNSA.

This clonotype showed up many times. This chain links TRBV5-5 with TRBJ1-1; D might be TRBD1 (5 bases). Germline V gene lookup returns CDR1 SGHKS and CDR2 YYEKEE (reference sequence). Trimming pared 1 base from V and 4 bases from J, leaving 17 bases between. The CDR3 loop spans 16 amino acids. CDR3 nucleotides: TGTGCCAGCAGCTTGTACACAGGAATAAAAGTCACTGAAGCTTTCTTT. This sequence encodes CASSLYTGIKVTEAFF.

The chain uses TRBV5-4 and TRBJ1-2, with unresolved D. The CDR3 runs 13 residues. The V gene's germline CDR1 is SGHNT and CDR2 YYREEE (reference sequence). Trimming took off 5 bases at V and 1 base at J, with 9 bases between the two ends. The CDR3 reads CASSATSNYGYTF. In nucleotides, the CDR3 is TGTGCCAGCAGTGCCACTAGTAACTATGGCTACACCTTC.

This clonotype was counted ten times or more. This rearrangement joins TRBV2 to TRBJ2-2; no reliable D call. This CDR3 has 13 amino acids. V lost 5 bases and J 5 bases, leaving 9 bases between the germline ends. Germline assignment: CDR1 SNHLY and CDR2 FYNNEI. CDR3 in DNA: TGTGCCAGCAGTCTTCACAGAACCGGGGAGCTGTTTTTT. Amino acids: CASSLHRTGELFF. The full variable domain, its missing parts supplied by reference TRBV2 and TRBJ2-2, is EPEVTQTPSHQVTQMGQEVILRCVPISNHLYFYWYRQILGQKVEFLVSFYNNEISEKSEIFDDQFSVERPDGSNFTLKIRSTKLEDSAMYFCASSLHRTGELFFGEGSRLTVL.

Ten or more counts support this clonotype. The gene calls are TRBV29-1 and TRBJ1-3; D is unresolved. This CDR3 has 12 amino acids. Germline lookup yields CDR1 SQVTM and CDR2 ANQGSEA. V was trimmed by 6 bases and J by 0 bases, leaving 6 bases between them. This CDR3 reads CSVGDSGNTIYF. The CDR3, as DNA: TGCAGCGTCGGTGACTCTGGAAACACCATATATTTT.

There are many counts of this clonotype. The CDR3 DNA follows: TGTGCCAGCAGCTTAGTGGGAGGGGGCGCAGATACGCAGTATTTT. The encoded protein is CASSLVGGGADTQYF. This chain connects TRBV7-2 to TRBJ2-3; D is possibly TRBD1 or TRBD2 (7 bases each). The CDR3 consists of 15 residues. V gave up 1 base and J gave up 4 bases, with 12 bases separating them. Germline CDR1 is SGHTA and CDR2 is FQGNSA.

In its sample, this clonotype was seen many times. The chain employs TRBV28 and TRBJ2-2; tentatively, D is TRBD2 (7 bases). CDR3 length: 18 amino acids. Germline CDR1 reads MDHEN; CDR2 reads SYDVKM. The germline V and J ends were trimmed by 5 bases and 2 bases, with 21 bases remaining between them. The CDR3 here is CASSPPIGGHQNTGELFF. The CDR3 DNA sequence: TGTGCCAGCAGTCCACCGATCGGGGGGCACCAAAACACCGGGGAGCTGTTTTTT.

In its sample, this clonotype was seen many times. The chain employs TRBV6-5 and TRBJ2-7; tentatively, D is TRBD1 (5 bases). Germline V gene data show CDR1 as MNHEY and CDR2 as SVGAGI. Trimming removed 3 bases from V and 4 bases from J, with 16 bases in between. The CDR3 is 15 amino acids. CDR3 nucleotide sequence: TGTGCCAGCAGTTATGGACATAAGAAGGGTTACGAGCAGTACTTC. The encoded protein is CASSYGHKKGYEQYF.

The chain joins TRBV5-1 to TRBJ2-6; TRBD1 matches 7 bases. Germline CDR1 reads SGHRS; CDR2 reads YFSETQ. CDR3 length: 14 residues. Trimming removed 7 bases from V and 2 bases from J; junction bases left unmatched: 3. The CDR3, as DNA: TGCGCCAGCGAGGGGGCAGCTGGGGCCAACGTCCTGACTTTC. Encoded protein: CASEGAAGANVLTF.

This clonotype was counted between two and nine times. A read error may account for a junction end that differs from germline. The chain uses TRBV11-2 and TRBJ2-1; D remains unclear. The CDR3 covers 12 residues. Germline V CDR1 and CDR2: SGHAT, FQNNGV. CDR3 in DNA: TGTGCCAGCAGCACCGAGGCAGGAAGGTCACTCTTC. Translating gives CASSTEAGRSLF.

The chain carries TRBV25-1 and TRBJ1-6, with D unresolved. Germline CDR1 is MGHDK and CDR2 is SYGVNS. The CDR3 contains 15 residues. V lost 0 bases and J 3 bases, leaving 6 bases between the germline ends. CDR3 nucleotides: TGTGCCAGCAGTGAATACGGAAACTATAATTCACCCCTCCACTTT. Protein sequence: CASSEYGNYNSPLHF.

This clonotype appeared many times. This sequence joins TRBV6-6 and TRBJ2-2; 9 bases align to TRBD1. There are 17 residues in the CDR3. Per the germline V gene, CDR1 is MNHNY and CDR2 is SVGAGI (reference sequence). V lost 6 bases and J lost 4; bases outside the gene matches: 12. The CDR3 here is CASRPPLQGAGTGELFF. CDR3 nucleotides: TGTGCCAGCAGACCCCCTTTACAGGGGGCAGGCACCGGGGAGCTGTTTTTT.

This clonotype has a handful of counts. The chain uses TRBV5-1 and TRBJ2-5; D gene uncertain. Germline V gene data show CDR1 as SGHRS and CDR2 as YFSETQ. Between the trimmed V and J ends, which lost 7 bases and 0 bases, there was a span of 10 bases. This CDR3 is built from 13 residues. CDR3 bases: TGCGCCAGCCGTTATACGTACCAAGAGACCCAGTACTTC. Protein: CASRYTYQETQYF.

Ten or more counts support this clonotype. CDR3 DNA: TGTGCCAGCAGCTTAGGGTACCGGGCCCGAAACCTTATGAACACTGAAGCTTTCTTT. It codes for CASSLGYRARNLMNTEAFF. The chain joins TRBV7-8 to TRBJ1-1; no firm D call. The V and J ends lost 1 base and 0 bases respectively, with 21 bases between them. The CDR3 length is 19 residues. Germline assignment: CDR1 SGHVS and CDR2 FQNEAQ. The variable domain in full, completed from reference TRBV7-8 and TRBJ1-1, reads GAGVSQSPRYKVAKRGQDVALRCDPISGHVSLFWYQQALGQGPEFLTYFQNEAQLDKSGLPSDRFFAERPEGSVSTLKIQRTQQEDSAVYLCASSLGYRARNLMNTEAFFGQGTRLTVV.